This T cell receptor (beta chain) was documented in a study of regulatory T cells in long-lasting Graves disease. Study context: Newly diagnosed Graves' patients took antithyroid drugs under 3 months. Notes on the study in general: Those with persistent disease had in common more public clonotypes (roughly 3,000) than new patients (roughly 930).

CDR3 regions were amplified by Arm-PCR using iRepertoire HTBI primers to build TCR beta libraries. TCRdb reanalysed the multiplex PCR reads using MiXCR and keeps one entry per CDR3 protein. The repertoire has some 410,000 distinct CDR3 sequences, roughly 15% of them found once; the top ten carry roughly 10%. Regarding this clonotype: Its target is unknown.

Time point noted: newly diagnosed GD, antithyroid drugs for less than 3 months. RNA isolated from PBMCs was used to make the TCR library. The same sample was also studied in work on T cells in Graves' hyperthyroidism and ophthalmopathy. Per that study: The study excluded patients with uncontrolled infection, other autoimmune disease, pregnancy or lactation. Initially, a first-round RT-PCR of the TCR CDR3 employed the HTBI primer set.

The material sequenced was peripheral blood mononuclear cells (PBMCs), taken at new diagnosis, from a patient treated with antithyroid drugs. The receptor's source is a woman under 40 with Graves disease.

As DNA, the CDR3 is TGTGCCAGCAGCTTAGAGGGACTAGCGGGAGTAGGAGATACGCAGTATTTT. Amino acid sequence: CASSLEGLAGVGDTQYF. V usage is TRBV7-9 and J usage is TRBJ2-3; 14 bases are a match to TRBD2. V was pared by 1 base and J by 5 bases, with 5 bases of the junction left unmatched. Germline values: CDR1 SEHNR, CDR2 FQNEAQ (reference sequence). The CDR3 is made up of 17 amino acids.